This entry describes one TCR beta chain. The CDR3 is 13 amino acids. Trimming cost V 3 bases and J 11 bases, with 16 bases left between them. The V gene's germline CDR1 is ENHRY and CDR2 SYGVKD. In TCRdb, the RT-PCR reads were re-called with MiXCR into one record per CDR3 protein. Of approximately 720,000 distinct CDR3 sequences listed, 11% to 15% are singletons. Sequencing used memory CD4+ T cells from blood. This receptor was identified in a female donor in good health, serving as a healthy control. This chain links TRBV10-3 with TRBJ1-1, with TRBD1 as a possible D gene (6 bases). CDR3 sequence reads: CAISERGGAGAFF. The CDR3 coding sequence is TGTGCCATCAGTGAACGCGGGGGCGCGGGGGCTTTCTTT.